This T cell receptor (beta chain) emerged from a study of ipilimumab plus nivolumab after autologous stem cell transplantation. For the study at large: The myeloma cohort included high-risk transplant-naive patients and patients relapsing within 3 years of a first autologous transplant. General observations from the study: The authors say TCR, Treg and microbiome findings warrant further study.

Comment on this clone: The antigen remains undetermined.

Per germline, CDR1 SNHLY and CDR2 FYNNEI. CDR3 size: 15 residues. J was trimmed by 4 bases and V by 5 bases; bases with no gene match: 8. Dosing: nivolumab 3 mg/kg IV, weeks 1, 4, 7, 10, then every two weeks to week 26. Only in-frame clones appear in the TCRdb table, and some are missing; sequencing was by immunoSEQ multiplex PCR. The sample includes some 11,000 clones, 75% of them seen just once. This material consisted of PBMCs, taken in a trial of ipilimumab plus nivolumab as post-transplant consolidation. The receptor was derived from a male donor with multiple myeloma. This chain connects TRBV2 to TRBJ1-2; 9 positions agree with TRBD1. This CDR3 is CASSKQGAQAYGYTF. The CDR3 DNA reads TGTGCCAGCAGTAAACAGGGGGCGCAGGCCTATGGCTACACCTTC.